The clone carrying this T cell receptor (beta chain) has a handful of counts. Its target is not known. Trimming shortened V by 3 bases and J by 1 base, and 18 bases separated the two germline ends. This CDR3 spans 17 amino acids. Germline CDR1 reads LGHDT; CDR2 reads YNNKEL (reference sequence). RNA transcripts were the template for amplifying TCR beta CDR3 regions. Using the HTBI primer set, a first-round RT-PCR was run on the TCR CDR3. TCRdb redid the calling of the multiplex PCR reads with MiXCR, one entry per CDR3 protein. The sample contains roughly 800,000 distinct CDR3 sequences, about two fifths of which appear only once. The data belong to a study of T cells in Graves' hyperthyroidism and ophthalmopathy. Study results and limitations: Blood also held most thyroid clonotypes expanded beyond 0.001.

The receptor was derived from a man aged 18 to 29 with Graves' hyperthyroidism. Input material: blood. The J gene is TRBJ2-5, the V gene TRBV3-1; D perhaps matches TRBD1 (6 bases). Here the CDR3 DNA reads TGTGCCAGCAGCCATCCTAAGCTCGACAGGTTCCAAGAGACCCAGTACTTC. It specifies CASSHPKLDRFQETQYF.